A selection of T cell receptor beta chains follows, all from one sample in a study of lymphopenia after photon versus proton radiotherapy. Some clones are missing from TCRdb's copy, which holds only in-frame ones; the method was immunoSEQ multiplex PCR. Of 68,000 or so clones in the sample, approximately 91% were seen once. Sequencing used peripheral blood, obtained from a patient treated with photon-based radiotherapy. These receptors all come from a woman aged 65 to 85 with pancreatic cancer. Each CDR3 is given with its conserved first and last residue. A D gene is named only where the DNA matches it firmly. Size tells how often a clone was seen (once, few, many) or the class of an expanded clone, and some rows leave it out.

>TRBJ1-4|TRBV5-1|.|.
TGCGCCAGCAGCCTCCCCGGGGGTAATGAAAAACTGTTTTTT
CASSLPGGNEKLFF
>TRBJ2-3|TRBV28|.|.
TGTGCCAGCAGTTTACCCGATAGCACAGATACGCAGTATTTT
CASSLPDSTDTQYF
>TRBJ1-1|TRBV5-1|.|.
TGCGCCAGCAGCTTGGACACAGGGTTCGAAACTGAAGCTTTCTTT
CASSLDTGFETEAFF
>TRBJ2-2|TRBV2|.|TRBD1
TGTGCCAGCAGGCTACAGGGGACCTTCACCGGGGAGCTGTTTTTT
CASRLQGTFTGELFF
>TRBJ1-5|TRBV6-1|.|.
TGTGCCAGCAGTGGCGCCTACCAGGGATCGAGCAATCAGCCCCAGCATTTT
CASSGAYQGSSNQPQHF
>TRBJ2-5|TRBV19|.|.
TGTGCCAGTAGTCCGGACGGTCAAGAGACCCAGTACTTC
CASSPDGQETQYF
>TRBJ2-5|TRBV15|.|.
TGTGCCACCAGCAGAGATGAAGGCCCCCTGTACTTC
CATSRDEGPLYF
>TRBJ2-7|TRBV25-1|.|TRBD2
TGTGCCAGCAGTGGTAGCGGGAGGGCCTCCTACGAGCAGTACTTC
CASSGSGRASYEQYF
>TRBJ2-3|TRBV6-5|.|.
TGTGCCAGCAGTTCGACTTATTCTAGCACAGATACGCAGTATTTT
CASSSTYSSTDTQYF
>TRBJ1-5|TRBV19|.|.
TGTGCCAGTAGTACGGGGAGTAGCAATCAGCCCCAGCATTTT
CASSTGSSNQPQHF
>TRBJ2-1|TRBV7-8|.|.
TGTGCCAGCAGCTTAAGGGACTTACCTGATAATGAGCAGTTCTTC
CASSLRDLPDNEQFF
>TRBJ2-7|TRBV7-8|once|TRBD1
TGTGCCAGCAGCCGAACAATGACCGGGACAGGGGGCTCCTACGAGCAGTACTTC
CASSRTMTGTGGSYEQYF
>TRBJ1-3|TRBV4-3|few|TRBD1
TGCGCCAGCAGCGTGGACAGGGGGGGGGACACCATATATTTT
CASSVDRGGDTIYF
>TRBJ2-7|TRBV2|.|.
TGTGCCAGCGAGAGCGGTAGCTCCTACGAGCAGTACTTC
CASESGSSYEQYF
>TRBJ2-1|TRBV2|.|TRBD2
TGTGCCAGCAGTCCCATAGCGGGAGGGCCGGGTAATGAGCAGTTCTTC
CASSPIAGGPGNEQFF
>TRBJ2-7|TRBV14|.|.
TGTGCCAGCAGCCAAAAGGGACACGAGGGAACCTACGAGCAGTACTTC
CASSQKGHEGTYEQYF
>TRBJ2-7|TRBV4-1|.|.
TGCGCCAGCAGCCATCATCGGGGGGGTGGCAGGGGGTACGAGCAGTACTTC
CASSHHRGGGRGYEQYF
>TRBJ2-7|TRBV15|.|.
TGTGCCACCAGCCGAGGGGACCCGAACGACGAGCAGTACTTC
CATSRGDPNDEQYF
>TRBJ2-3|TRBV27|.|.
TGTGCCAGCAGTTTAGCGGCCCGAATGGGGCAGTATTTT
CASSLAARMGQYF
>TRBJ2-7|TRBV9|once|.
TGTGCCAGCAGCGTATCGGGAGCCCACTCCTACGAGCAGTACTTC
CASSVSGAHSYEQYF
>TRBJ2-5|TRBV10-3|.|TRBD2
TGTGCCATCAGTGAGTCAGCGGGAGATATAGAGACCCAGTACTTC
CAISESAGDIETQYF
>TRBJ2-7|TRBV6-5|.|.
TGTGCCAGCAGCAGGACGGCCTCCTACGAGCAGTACTTC
CASSRTASYEQYF
>TRBJ1-1|TRBV19|.|.
TGTGCCAGTAGGGGAGGGTCCGTAATGAACACTGAAGCTTTCTTT
CASRGGSVMNTEAFF
>TRBJ2-7|TRBV20-1|.|.
TGCAGTGTCATGTCCGACGAGCAGTACTTC
CSVMSDEQYF
>TRBJ2-2|TRBV7-8|.|TRBD2
TGTGCCAGCAGCCCAGGACTAGCGGGAATAGGAACCGGGGAGCTGTTTTTT
CASSPGLAGIGTGELFF
>TRBJ1-4|TRBV7-9|.|.
TGTGCCAGCAGCCAAGACCCCGCTCGAACCTCCGAAAAACTGTTTTTT
CASSQDPARTSEKLFF
>TRBJ1-5|TRBV19|.|TRBD1
TGTGCCAGTAGTATAGAGGGGACAGGGGGTCGTCAGCCCCAGCATTTT
CASSIEGTGGRQPQHF
>TRBJ1-1|TRBV6-1|.|.
TGTGCCAGCATCAGGGACACTGAAGCTTTCTTT
CASIRDTEAFF
>TRBJ2-5|TRBV28|.|.
TGTGCCAGCAGTTTCAAGGAGACCCAGTACTTC
CASSFKETQYF
>TRBJ1-5|TRBV6-1|.|TRBD1
TGTGCCAGCAGAGGGACAGACTGGGATCAGCCCCAGCATTTT
CASRGTDWDQPQHF
>TRBJ2-7|TRBV21-1|once|.
TGTGCCAGCAGCAAAGGGCTGGGCAGGTTTACCCACGAGCAGTACTTC
CASSKGLGRFTHEQYF
>TRBJ1-5|TRBV11-2|.|.
TGTGCCAGCAGCTTAGTCTTTGAGAATCAGCCCCAGCATTTT
CASSLVFENQPQHF
>TRBJ2-2|TRBV7-9|.|.
TGTGCCAGCAGCTTAGTGCTAGCGCCCAGGACCGGGGAGCTGTTTTTT
CASSLVLAPRTGELFF
>TRBJ2-1|TRBV7-9|.|.
TGTGCCAGCAGCAGGGACTCCTACAATGAGCAGTTCTTC
CASSRDSYNEQFF
>TRBJ1-5|TRBV18|.|.
TGTGCCAGCTCACGCGAAGTAGGAAGATCGCAGCCCCAGCATTTT
CASSREVGRSQPQHF
>TRBJ2-2|TRBV6-6|once|.
TGTGCCAGCAGTTCGATGCTGACAGCGAACACCGGGGAGCTGTTTTTT
CASSSMLTANTGELFF
>TRBJ1-5|TRBV4-3|.|TRBD1
TGCGCCAGCAGCCAAGACACAGGGGGGCAGCCCCAGCATTTT
CASSQDTGGQPQHF
>TRBJ2-3|TRBV9|.|TRBD1
TGTGCCAGCAGCGTAGAGGTGGGACAGGGGGCGCATGATACGCAGTATTTT
CASSVEVGQGAHDTQYF
>TRBJ2-5|TRBV2|.|.
TGTGCCAGCAGTGATGGGGGGTCAGAGACCCAGTACTTC
CASSDGGSETQYF
>TRBJ2-5|TRBV27|.|TRBD1
TGTGCCATCGCAACCCTGGACAGGCTAGAGACCCAGTACTTC
CAIATLDRLETQYF
>TRBJ1-4|TRBV27|.|TRBD1
TGTGCCAGCAGCAAATCCCCCAAGACAGGGCTGATGGAAAAACTGTTTTTT
CASSKSPKTGLMEKLFF
>TRBJ1-4|TRBV18|.|TRBD1
TGTGCCAGCTCACCACTCGCACAGGGGGCTGCAACTAATGAAAAACTGTTTTTT
CASSPLAQGAATNEKLFF
>TRBJ2-1|TRBV27|.|.
TGTGCCAGCCTGGGGAGCGGTCTCTTTTCCAATGAGCAGTTCTTC
CASLGSGLFSNEQFF
>TRBJ2-5|TRBV9|.|TRBD2
TGTGCCAGCAGCGTAGGATCGGGGGGAATCCAAGAGACCCAGTACTTC
CASSVGSGGIQETQYF
>TRBJ1-2|TRBV7-9|few|.
TGTGCCAGCAGGCACGCAGGGTCTGACTATGGCTACACCTTC
CASRHAGSDYGYTF
>TRBJ1-1|TRBV29-1|.|.
TGCAGCGTTGCCTCGGGGGGTGAAGCTTTCTTT
CSVASGGEAFF
>TRBJ2-7|TRBV7-9|.|.
TGTGCCAGCAGCCGCGAGGTGGGAGATCCTAATTCAAGCTCCTACGAGCAGTACTTC
CASSREVGDPNSSSYEQYF
>TRBJ2-2|TRBV6-5|few|TRBD1
TGTGCCAGCGATCGGACAGGGGACACCGGGGAGCTGTTTTTT
CASDRTGDTGELFF
>TRBJ2-1|TRBV5-1|.|TRBD2
TGCGCCAGCAGCTCTCGACTAGCGGGAGGGCCGATTTCCTACAATGAGCAGTTCTTC
CASSSRLAGGPISYNEQFF
>TRBJ1-5|TRBV6-6|once|.
TGTGCCAGCAGCTCTAGCCGCGCCACAGAGGAGCATTTT
CASSSSRATEEHF
>TRBJ1-2|TRBV6-1|.|.
TGTGCCAGCCAACAGGAGCCGAACTATGGCTACACCTTC
CASQQEPNYGYTF
>TRBJ2-7|TRBV28|.|.
TGTGCCAGCAGTCCCCCTCTCCACGAGCAGTACTTC
CASSPPLHEQYF
>TRBJ2-3|TRBV5-1|.|TRBD2
TGCGCCAGCAGCTTGGGTCTTCTAGCGGTCACAGATACGCAGTATTTT
CASSLGLLAVTDTQYF
>TRBJ2-6|TRBV19|.|.
TGTGCCAGTAGCCGTGGGGACCTAACCAACGTCCTGACTTTC
CASSRGDLTNVLTF
>TRBJ2-3|TRBV6-1|.|TRBD2
TGTGCCAGCAGTGCCGTGGGACTAGCGGGAGTGGATACGCAGTATTTT
CASSAVGLAGVDTQYF
>TRBJ2-1|TRBV7-3|.|TRBD2
TGTGCCAGCAGCCCCTCCCTCGGGGGGAGGTACACCTACAATGAGCAGTTCTTC
CASSPSLGGRYTYNEQFF
>TRBJ2-7|TRBV7-9|.|.
TGTGCCAGCAGCGGACCGACAGGCCCTACGGAGCAGTACTTC
CASSGPTGPTEQYF
>TRBJ2-5|TRBV18|.|.
TGTGCCAGCTCACCAGCCGGCCTAGCGACCGTTATTTCTAACCAAGAGACCCAGTACTTC
CASSPAGLATVISNQETQYF
>TRBJ2-7|TRBV2|.|.
TGTGCCAGTTCCGGAAGGGCCCCATTGTACGAGCAGTACTTC
CASSGRAPLYEQYF